This TCR beta chain stems from a study of blood T cell repertoires in COVID-19. Looking at the study overall: Italy, Spain and the United States were the sources of the convalescent and acute COVID-19 samples.

Per the original data handling: The authors estimated nucleated cell counts from reference gene primer amplification. The method was immunoSEQ multiplex PCR; TCRdb's version includes in-frame clones alone and lacks a portion of them. V and J calls plus clone size are reproduced from that table; the DNA served to infer D and trimming. Among about 250,000 clones listed, 86% were seen once. Seattle patients were enrolled while actively infected and followed longitudinally. This CDR3 is built from 15 residues. V trimming: 6 bases; J trimming: 9 bases; junction bases outside the gene matches: 6. Looked up from germline, CDR1 is MRHNA and CDR2 is SNTAGT.

Sequencing was carried out using peripheral blood. The receptor's source is a woman of 80 years or more with COVID-19, enrolled during active disease. This chain links TRBV6-4 with TRBJ1-6; 12 bases align to TRBD1. The CDR3, as DNA: TGTGCCAGCAGCGTGGGACAGGGGGCAGGTTCACCCCTCCACTTT. Amino acids: CASSVGQGAGSPLHF.